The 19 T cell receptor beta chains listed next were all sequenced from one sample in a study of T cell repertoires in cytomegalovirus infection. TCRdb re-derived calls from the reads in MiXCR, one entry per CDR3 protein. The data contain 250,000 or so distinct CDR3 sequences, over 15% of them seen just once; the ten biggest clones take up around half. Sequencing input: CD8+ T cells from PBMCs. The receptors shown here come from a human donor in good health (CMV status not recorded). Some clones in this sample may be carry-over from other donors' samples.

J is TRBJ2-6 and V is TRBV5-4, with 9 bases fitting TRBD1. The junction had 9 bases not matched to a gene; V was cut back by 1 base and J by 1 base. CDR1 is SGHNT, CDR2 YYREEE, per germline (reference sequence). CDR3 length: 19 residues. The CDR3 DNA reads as TGTGCCAGCAGCTTGCCATCGGGACAGGGAAAGTCTGGGGCCAACGTCCTGACTTTC. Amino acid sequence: CASSLPSGQGKSGANVLTF.

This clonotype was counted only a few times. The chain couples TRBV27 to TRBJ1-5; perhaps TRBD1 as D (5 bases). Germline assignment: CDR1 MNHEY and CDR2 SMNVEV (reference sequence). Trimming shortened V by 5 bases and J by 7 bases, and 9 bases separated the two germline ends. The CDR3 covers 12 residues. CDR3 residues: CASSPWGQPQHF. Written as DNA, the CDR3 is TGTGCCAGCAGTCCCTGGGGGCAGCCCCAGCATTTT.

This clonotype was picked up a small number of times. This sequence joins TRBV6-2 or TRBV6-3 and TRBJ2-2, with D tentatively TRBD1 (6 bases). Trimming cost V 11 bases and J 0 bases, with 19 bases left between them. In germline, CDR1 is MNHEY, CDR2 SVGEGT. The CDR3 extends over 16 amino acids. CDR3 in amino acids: CAALGQGTPNTGELFF. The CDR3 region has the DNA TGTGCCGCCCTGGGGCAGGGGACCCCGAACACCGGGGAGCTGTTTTTT.

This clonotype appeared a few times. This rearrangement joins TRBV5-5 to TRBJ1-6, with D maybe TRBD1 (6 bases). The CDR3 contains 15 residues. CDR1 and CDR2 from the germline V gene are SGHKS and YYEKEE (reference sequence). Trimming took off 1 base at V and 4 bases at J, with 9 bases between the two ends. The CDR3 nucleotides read TGTGCCAGCAGCTTGTATGGACAGTATAATTCACCCCTCCACTTT. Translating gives CASSLYGQYNSPLHF.

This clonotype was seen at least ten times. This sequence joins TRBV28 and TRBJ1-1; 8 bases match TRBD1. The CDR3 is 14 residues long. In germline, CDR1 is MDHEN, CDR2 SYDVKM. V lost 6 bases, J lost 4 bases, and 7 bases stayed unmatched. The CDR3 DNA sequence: TGTGCCAGCAGCGCGACAGGGGACGGCACTGAAGCTTTCTTT. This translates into CASSATGDGTEAFF.

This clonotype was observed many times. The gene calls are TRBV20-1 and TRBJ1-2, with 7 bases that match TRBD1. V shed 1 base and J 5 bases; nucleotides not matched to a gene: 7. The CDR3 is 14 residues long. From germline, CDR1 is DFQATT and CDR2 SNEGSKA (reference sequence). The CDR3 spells CSARGTGARYGYTF. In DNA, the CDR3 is TGCAGTGCTAGAGGAACAGGGGCGCGGTATGGCTACACCTTC.

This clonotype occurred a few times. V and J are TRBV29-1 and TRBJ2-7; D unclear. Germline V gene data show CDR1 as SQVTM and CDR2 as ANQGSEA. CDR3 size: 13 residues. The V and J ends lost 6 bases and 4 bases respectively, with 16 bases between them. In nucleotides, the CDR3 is TGCAGCGTGGAAAGCCGGGCCGGGTACGAGCAGTACTTC. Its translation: CSVESRAGYEQYF.

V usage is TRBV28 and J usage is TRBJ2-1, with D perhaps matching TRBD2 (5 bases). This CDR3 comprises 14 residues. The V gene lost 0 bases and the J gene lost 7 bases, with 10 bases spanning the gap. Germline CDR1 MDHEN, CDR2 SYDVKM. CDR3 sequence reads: CASSLWGENNEQFF. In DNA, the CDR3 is TGTGCCAGCAGTTTATGGGGAGAAAATAATGAGCAGTTCTTC.

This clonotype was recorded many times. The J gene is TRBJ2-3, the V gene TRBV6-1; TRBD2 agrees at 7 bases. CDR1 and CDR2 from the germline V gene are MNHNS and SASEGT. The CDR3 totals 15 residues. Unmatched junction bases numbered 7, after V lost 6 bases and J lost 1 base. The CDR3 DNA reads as TGTGCCAGCAGAAACGGCCTAGCGGGCACAGATACGCAGTATTTT. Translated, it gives CASRNGLAGTDTQYF.

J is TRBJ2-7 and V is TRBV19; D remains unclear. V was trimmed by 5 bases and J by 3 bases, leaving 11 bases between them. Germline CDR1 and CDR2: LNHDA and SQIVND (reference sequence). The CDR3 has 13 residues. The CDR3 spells CASSPDSGYEQYF. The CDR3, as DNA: TGTGCCAGTAGTCCAGACTCGGGCTACGAGCAGTACTTC.

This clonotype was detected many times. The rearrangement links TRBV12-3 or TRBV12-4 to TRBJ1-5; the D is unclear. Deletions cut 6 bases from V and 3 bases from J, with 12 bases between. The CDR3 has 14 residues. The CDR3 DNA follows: TGTGCCAGCAGCTCCGAGCTCCCCAATCAGCCCCAGCATTTT. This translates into CASSSELPNQPQHF.

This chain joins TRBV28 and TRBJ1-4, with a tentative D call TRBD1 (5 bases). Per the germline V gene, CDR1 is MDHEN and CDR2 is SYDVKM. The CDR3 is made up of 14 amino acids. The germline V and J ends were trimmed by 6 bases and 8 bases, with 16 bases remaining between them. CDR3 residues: CASSQTAFSEKLFF. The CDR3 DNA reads TGTGCCAGCAGCCAGACAGCCTTTTCGGAAAAACTGTTTTTT. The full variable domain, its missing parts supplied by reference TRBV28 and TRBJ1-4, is DVKVTQSSRYLVKRTGEKVFLECVQDMDHENMFWYRQDPGLGLRLIYFSYDVKMKEKGDIPEGYSVSREKKERFSLILESASTNQTSMYLCASSQTAFSEKLFFGSGTQLSVL.

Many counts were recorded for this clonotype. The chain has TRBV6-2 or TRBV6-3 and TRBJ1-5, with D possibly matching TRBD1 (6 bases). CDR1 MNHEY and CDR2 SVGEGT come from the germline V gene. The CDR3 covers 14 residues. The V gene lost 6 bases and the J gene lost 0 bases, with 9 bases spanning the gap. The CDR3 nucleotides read TGTGCCAGCAGACAGGGACTTAGCAATCAGCCCCAGCATTTT. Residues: CASRQGLSNQPQHF.

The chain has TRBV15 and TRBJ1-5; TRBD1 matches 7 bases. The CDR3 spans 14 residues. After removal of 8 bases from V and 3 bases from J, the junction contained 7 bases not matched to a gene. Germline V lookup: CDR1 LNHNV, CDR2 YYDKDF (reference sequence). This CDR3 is CATAEDRNNQPQHF. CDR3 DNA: TGTGCCACCGCTGAGGACAGGAACAATCAGCCCCAGCATTTT. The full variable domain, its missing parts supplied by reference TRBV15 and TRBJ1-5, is DAMVIQNPRYQVTQFGKPVTLSCSQTLNHNVMYWYQQKSSQAPKLLFHYYDKDFNNEADTPDNFQSRRPNTSFCFLDIRSPGLGDTAMYLCATAEDRNNQPQHFGDGTRLSIL.

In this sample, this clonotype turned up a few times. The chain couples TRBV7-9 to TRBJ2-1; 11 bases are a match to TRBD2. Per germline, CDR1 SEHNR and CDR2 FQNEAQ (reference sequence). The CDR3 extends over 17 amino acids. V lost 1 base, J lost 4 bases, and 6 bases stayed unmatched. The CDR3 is CASSLVPGTSGYNEQFF. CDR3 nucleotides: TGTGCCAGCAGCTTAGTTCCCGGGACTAGCGGATACAATGAGCAGTTCTTC.

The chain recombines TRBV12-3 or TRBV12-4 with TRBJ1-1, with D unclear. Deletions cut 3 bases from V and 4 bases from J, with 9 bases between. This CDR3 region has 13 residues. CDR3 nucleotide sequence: TGTGCCAGCAGTTTTGGGTGGGGCACTGAAGCTTTCTTT. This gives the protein CASSFGWGTEAFF.

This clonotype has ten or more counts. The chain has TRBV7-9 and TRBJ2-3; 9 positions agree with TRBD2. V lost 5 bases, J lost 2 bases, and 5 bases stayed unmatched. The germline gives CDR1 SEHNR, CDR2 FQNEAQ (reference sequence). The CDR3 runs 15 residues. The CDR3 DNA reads TGTGCCAGCAGCCCGACTAGCGGCAACACAGATACGCAGTATTTT. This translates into CASSPTSGNTDTQYF.

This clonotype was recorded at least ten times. The CDR3 sequence: CASSQGRVGGLRYEQYF. The CDR3 bases are TGTGCCAGCAGCCAAGGCCGTGTGGGCGGGCTTCGATACGAGCAGTACTTC. The V gene is TRBV14, the J gene TRBJ2-7; possibly TRBD2 for D (5 bases). The germline CDR1 and CDR2 sequences are SGHDN and FVKESK. V lost 1 base and J 4 bases, leaving 20 bases between the germline ends. The CDR3 is 17 residues long.

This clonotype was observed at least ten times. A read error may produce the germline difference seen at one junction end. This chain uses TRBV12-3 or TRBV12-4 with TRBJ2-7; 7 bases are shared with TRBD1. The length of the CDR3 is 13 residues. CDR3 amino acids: CASSLGATTGLKF. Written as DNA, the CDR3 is TGTGCCAGCAGTTTAGGGGCCACGACAGGGCTAAAGTTC.